This T cell receptor beta chain was found in a study of T cells in Graves' hyperthyroidism and ophthalmopathy. Overall study findings and caveats: The model's output predicted ophthalmopathy at a median of 6.5 months prior to onset.

RNA transcripts were the template for amplifying TCR beta CDR3 regions. Using the HTBI primer set, a first-round RT-PCR was run on the TCR CDR3. Each CDR3 protein is one row after TCRdb ran MiXCR on the multiplex PCR reads. The table lists 450,000 to 500,000 distinct CDR3 sequences, about 22% of them singletons. Source material for PBMCs was roughly 10 ml fresh peripheral blood. For this clonotype: Its antigen is currently unknown.

Germline CDR1 MNHNS, CDR2 SASEGT. This CDR3 spans 15 amino acids. The V segment lost 5 bases and the J segment 0 bases; nucleotides outside the gene matches: 4. This sequence joins TRBV6-1 and TRBJ1-3, with TRBD1 matching over 7 bases. Sequences were obtained from blood. This receptor was taken from a woman aged 65 to 85 with Graves' ophthalmopathy. The CDR3: CASSRGTDSGNTIYF. CDR3 bases: TGTGCCAGCAGTCGGGGGACAGACTCTGGAAACACCATATATTTT.